The sequence of this T cell receptor beta chain was determined in a study of molecular identifiers for immune sequencing clone quantification. Study-level findings and limits: Molecules of identical TCR sharing a barcode could underestimate highly expanded clone sizes. Among effectors, clones above 20 RNA copies held over 99% of molecules; among naive cells, under 1%.

The CDR3 extends over 18 amino acids. V shed 0 bases, J shed 2 bases, and the junction held 7 bases outside the gene matches. Germline assignment: CDR1 MNHEY and CDR2 SVGEGT. The use of previously described methods and listed TCR primers produced the bulk TCR libraries. TCRdb reanalysed the PCR reads using MiXCR and keeps one entry per CDR3 protein. The sample yields around 480,000 distinct CDR3 sequences, 20% to 25% seen once. To note about this clonotype: The target antigen is unknown.

The specimen sequenced was naive CD8+ T cells from blood, with Jurkat cell RNA spiked in. Subset here: FACS-sorted CD8+CD4-CCR7+CD45RA+ naive T cells. The chain links TRBV6-2 or TRBV6-3 to TRBJ2-5; 12 bases align to TRBD2. This TCR came from a human donor in good health. Some libraries in this study had Jurkat cell RNA spiked in. CDR3 sequence (DNA): TGTGCCAGCAGTTACTCGAAAGGACTAGCGGGGCTTCAAGAGACCCAGTACTTC. Protein product: CASSYSKGLAGLQETQYF.